Listed below are T cell receptor beta chains from one sample, sequenced in a study of CD4+ T cells in melanoma. Sequenced by immunoSEQ multiplex PCR; TCRdb stores in-frame clones only, minus some. The repertoire holds about 140,000 clones, with around nine tenths as singletons. The receptors here all came from a human donor with melanoma. Each CDR3 is given without its conserved first and last residue. Clone size is given for some rows only: seen once, a few or many times, or a class if the clone is expanded.

abundance	v_gene	j_gene	CDR3aa
NA	TRBV14	TRBJ2-7	ASSLGGGFYEQY
NA	TRBV4-1	TRBJ2-3	ASSQVLAGGTDTQY
NA	TRBV5-4	TRBJ2-3	ASSMRQGRTDTQY
NA	TRBV2	TRBJ1-3	ASSEALGAFGNTIY
NA	TRBV10-1	TRBJ2-2	ASSELRGNTGELF
once	TRBV11-2	TRBJ2-3	ATLSPGGTDTQY
NA	TRBV5-4	TRBJ2-7	ASSPGQGAYEQY
NA	TRBV2	TRBJ2-1	ASSSGQGAGISQF
NA	TRBV2	TRBJ2-5	ASREIQETQY
NA	TRBV15	TRBJ1-1	ATSYSTGVQYTEAF
once	TRBV7-2	TRBJ2-7	ASSLESRPPSSYEQY
NA	TRBV5-6	TRBJ2-1	ASSLFAGGRNNEQF
NA	TRBV7-7	TRBJ2-7	ASSLEAGGDYEQY
once	TRBV2	TRBJ2-5	ASFPSVTRETQY
few	TRBV6-6	TRBJ1-2	ASRFNYGYT
few	TRBV7-9	TRBJ2-5	ASSWHYQGYAETQY
NA	TRBV7-9	TRBJ2-1	ASSSRDEQF